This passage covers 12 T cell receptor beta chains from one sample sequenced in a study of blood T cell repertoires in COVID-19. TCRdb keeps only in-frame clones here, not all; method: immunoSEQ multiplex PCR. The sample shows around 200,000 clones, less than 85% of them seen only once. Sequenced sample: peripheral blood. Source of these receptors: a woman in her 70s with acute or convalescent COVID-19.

CDR3 region: CASSGGAGTGYNEQFF. The CDR3 region has the DNA TGCGCCAGCAGCGGGGGAGCCGGGACAGGCTACAATGAGCAGTTCTTC. This sequence joins TRBV5-1 and TRBJ2-1; TRBD1 matches at 8 bases. The CDR3 contains 16 residues. CDR1 SGHRS and CDR2 YFSETQ come from the germline V gene. V trimming: 4 bases; J trimming: 3 bases; junction bases outside the gene matches: 9. Looking up the rest from reference TRBV5-1 and TRBJ2-1 gives the full variable domain: KAGVTQTPRYLIKTRGQQVTLSCSPISGHRSVSWYQQTPGQGLQFLFEYFSETQRNKGNFPGRFSGRQFSNSRSEMNVSTLELGDSALYLCASSGGAGTGYNEQFFGPGTRLTVL.

The DNA for the CDR3 is TGTGCCAGCTCACCCGACAGGGGGCTTTCACCCCTCCACTTT. It translates to CASSPDRGLSPLHF. The chain combines TRBV18 with TRBJ1-6, with TRBD1 matching 10 bases. With V trimmed by 3 bases and J by 9 bases, 2 bases remained unmatched. Germline CDR1 and CDR2: KGHSH and LQKENI. The length of the CDR3 is 14 residues.

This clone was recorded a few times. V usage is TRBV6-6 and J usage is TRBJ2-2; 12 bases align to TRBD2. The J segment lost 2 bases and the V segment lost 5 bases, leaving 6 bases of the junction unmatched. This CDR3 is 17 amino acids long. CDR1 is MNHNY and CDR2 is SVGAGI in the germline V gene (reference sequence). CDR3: CASSPTSGRTNTGELFF. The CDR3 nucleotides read TGTGCCAGCAGTCCAACTAGCGGGAGGACCAACACCGGGGAGCTGTTTTTT.

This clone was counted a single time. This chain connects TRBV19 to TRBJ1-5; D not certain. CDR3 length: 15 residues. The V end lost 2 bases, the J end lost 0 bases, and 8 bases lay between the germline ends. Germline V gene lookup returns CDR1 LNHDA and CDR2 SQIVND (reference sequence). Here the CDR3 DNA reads TGTGCCAGTAGTATACAGGCTCCTAGCAATCAGCCCCAGCATTTT. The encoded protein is CASSIQAPSNQPQHF.

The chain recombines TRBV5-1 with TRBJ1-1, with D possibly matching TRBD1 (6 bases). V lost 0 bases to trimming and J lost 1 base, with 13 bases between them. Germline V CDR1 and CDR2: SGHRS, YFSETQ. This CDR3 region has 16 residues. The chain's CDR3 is CASSLGDDRRNTEAFF. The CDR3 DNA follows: TGCGCCAGCAGCTTGGGGGATGACAGGAGGAACACTGAAGCTTTCTTT. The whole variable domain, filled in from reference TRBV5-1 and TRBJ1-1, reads KAGVTQTPRYLIKTRGQQVTLSCSPISGHRSVSWYQQTPGQGLQFLFEYFSETQRNKGNFPGRFSGRQFSNSRSEMNVSTLELGDSALYLCASSLGDDRRNTEAFFGQGTRLTVV.

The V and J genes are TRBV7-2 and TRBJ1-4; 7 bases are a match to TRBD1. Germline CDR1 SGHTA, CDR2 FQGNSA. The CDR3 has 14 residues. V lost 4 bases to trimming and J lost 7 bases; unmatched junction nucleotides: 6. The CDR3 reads CASSSQGMAEKLFF. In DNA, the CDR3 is TGTGCCAGCAGCTCACAGGGGATGGCTGAAAAACTGTTTTTT.

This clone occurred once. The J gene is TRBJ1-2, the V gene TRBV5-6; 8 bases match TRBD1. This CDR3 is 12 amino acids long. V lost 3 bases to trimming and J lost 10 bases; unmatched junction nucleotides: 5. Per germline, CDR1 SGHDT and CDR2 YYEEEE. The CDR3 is CASSSDRAAYTF. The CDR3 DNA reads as TGTGCCAGCAGCTCGGACAGGGCTGCCTACACCTTC.

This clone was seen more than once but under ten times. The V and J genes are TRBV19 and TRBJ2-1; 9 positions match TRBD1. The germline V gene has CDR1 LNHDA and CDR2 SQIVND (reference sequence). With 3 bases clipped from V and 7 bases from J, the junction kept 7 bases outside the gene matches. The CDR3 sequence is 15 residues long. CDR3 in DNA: TGTGCCAGTAGTATCTCTGGACAGGGGAGAAATGAGCAGTTCTTC. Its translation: CASSISGQGRNEQFF.

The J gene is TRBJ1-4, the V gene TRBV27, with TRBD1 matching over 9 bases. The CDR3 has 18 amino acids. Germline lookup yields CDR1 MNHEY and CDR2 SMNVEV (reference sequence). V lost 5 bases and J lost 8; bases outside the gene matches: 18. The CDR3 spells CASSVTGTGFLLREKLFF. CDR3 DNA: TGTGCCAGCAGTGTTACCGGGACAGGGTTTCTCCTTCGAGAAAAACTGTTTTTT.

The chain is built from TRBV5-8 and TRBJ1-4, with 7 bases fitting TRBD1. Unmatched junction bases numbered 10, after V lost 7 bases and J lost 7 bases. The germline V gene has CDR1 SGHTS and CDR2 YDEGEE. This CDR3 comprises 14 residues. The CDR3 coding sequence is TGTGCCAGCGGAGGTCGACAGGGAAGTGAAAAACTGTTTTTT. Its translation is CASGGRQGSEKLFF.

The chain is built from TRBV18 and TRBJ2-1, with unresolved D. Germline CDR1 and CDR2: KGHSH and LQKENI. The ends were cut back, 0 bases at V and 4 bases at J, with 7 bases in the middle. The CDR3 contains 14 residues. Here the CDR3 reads CASSPPGRYNEQFF. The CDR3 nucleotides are TGTGCCAGCTCACCACCGGGCAGGTACAATGAGCAGTTCTTC.

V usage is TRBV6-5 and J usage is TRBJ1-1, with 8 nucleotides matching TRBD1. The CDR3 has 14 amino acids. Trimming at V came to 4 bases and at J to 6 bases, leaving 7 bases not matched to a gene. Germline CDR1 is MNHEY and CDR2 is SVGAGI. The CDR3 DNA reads TGTGCCAGCAGTTCCGGACAGGGTGGACCTGAAGCTTTCTTT. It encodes CASSSGQGGPEAFF.